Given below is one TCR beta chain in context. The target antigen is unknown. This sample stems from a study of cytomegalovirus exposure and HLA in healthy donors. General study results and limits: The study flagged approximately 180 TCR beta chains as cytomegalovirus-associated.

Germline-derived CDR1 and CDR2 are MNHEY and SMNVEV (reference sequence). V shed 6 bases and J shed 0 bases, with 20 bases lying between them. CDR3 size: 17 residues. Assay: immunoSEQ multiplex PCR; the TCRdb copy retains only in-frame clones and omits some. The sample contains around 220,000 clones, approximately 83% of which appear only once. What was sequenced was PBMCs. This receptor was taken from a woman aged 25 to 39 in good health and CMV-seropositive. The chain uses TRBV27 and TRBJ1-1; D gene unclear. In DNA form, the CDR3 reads TGTGCCAGCAGGAGATCTGCAGGTGGGCCGATGAACACTGAAGCTTTCTTT. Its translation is CASRRSAGGPMNTEAFF.